This is a list of T cell receptor beta chains from one sample in a study of T cell responses to AZD1222 COVID-19 vaccine. TCRdb keeps only in-frame clones here, not all; method: immunoSEQ multiplex PCR. The table has some 120,000 clones, around 90% seen once. Sequences were derived from peripheral blood, sampled on day 0 of AZD1222 vaccination. These receptors came from an adult in good health. The CDR3 runs from the conserved cysteine through the conserved F or W. Fields, in order: V gene, D gene, J gene, clone size, CDR3 protein, CDR3 DNA. The D gene is left open where the match is weak. Clone sizes are given selectively: once, few, many, or a class where the clone is expanded.

V gene: TRBV2; D gene: -; J gene: TRBJ2-7; clone size: -; CDR3 protein: CASSERGRPEYF; CDR3 DNA: TGTGCCAGCAGTGAACGGGGCAGGCCCGAGTACTTC
V gene: TRBV6-5; D gene: TRBD1; J gene: TRBJ2-7; clone size: once; CDR3 protein: CASSRQGNEQYF; CDR3 DNA: TGTGCCAGCAGTCGACAGGGGAACGAGCAGTACTTC
V gene: TRBV7-9; D gene: -; J gene: TRBJ1-1; clone size: -; CDR3 protein: CASSFPGVVPEAFF; CDR3 DNA: TGTGCCAGCAGCTTCCCAGGGGTGGTCCCTGAAGCTTTCTTT
V gene: TRBV18; D gene: TRBD1; J gene: TRBJ2-7; clone size: -; CDR3 protein: CASSPGTDYEQYF; CDR3 DNA: TGTGCCAGCTCACCAGGGACAGACTACGAGCAGTACTTC
V gene: TRBV6-5; D gene: -; J gene: TRBJ2-3; clone size: -; CDR3 protein: CASLRAGTDTQYF; CDR3 DNA: TGTGCCTCGTTGCGGGCAGGCACAGATACGCAGTATTTT
V gene: TRBV13; D gene: TRBD1; J gene: TRBJ1-6; clone size: -; CDR3 protein: CASSTGDWGVTSPLHF; CDR3 DNA: TGTGCCAGCAGCACAGGGGACTGGGGGGTAACTTCACCCCTCCACTTT
V gene: TRBV5-1; D gene: -; J gene: TRBJ1-1; clone size: -; CDR3 protein: CASSLDAIEAFF; CDR3 DNA: TGCGCCAGCAGCTTGGACGCGATTGAAGCTTTCTTT
V gene: TRBV6-7; D gene: -; J gene: TRBJ1-2; clone size: -; CDR3 protein: CASSQPSPGYTF; CDR3 DNA: TGTGCCAGCAGTCAACCTTCCCCGGGCTACACCTTC
V gene: TRBV24-1; D gene: -; J gene: TRBJ2-2; clone size: -; CDR3 protein: CATSDHTGVAGELFF; CDR3 DNA: TGTGCCACCAGTGACCATACCGGGGTAGCCGGGGAGCTGTTTTTT
V gene: TRBV27; D gene: TRBD1; J gene: TRBJ1-4; clone size: -; CDR3 protein: CASSPLTGEDTEKLFF; CDR3 DNA: TGTGCCAGCAGTCCCTTGACAGGGGAGGATACTGAAAAACTGTTTTTT
V gene: TRBV30; D gene: -; J gene: TRBJ1-2; clone size: -; CDR3 protein: CAWRQNYGYTF; CDR3 DNA: TGTGCCTGGAGGCAGAACTATGGCTACACCTTC
V gene: TRBV19; D gene: -; J gene: TRBJ1-2; clone size: -; CDR3 protein: CASTPGFRNYGYTF; CDR3 DNA: TGTGCCAGTACCCCGGGATTTAGGAACTATGGCTACACCTTC
V gene: TRBV28; D gene: -; J gene: TRBJ1-4; clone size: -; CDR3 protein: CASSNEKLFF; CDR3 DNA: TGTGCCAGCAGTAATGAAAAACTGTTTTTT
V gene: TRBV18; D gene: -; J gene: TRBJ2-7; clone size: few; CDR3 protein: CASSPRGGDPYEQYF; CDR3 DNA: TGTGCCAGCTCACCCCGGGGCGGGGACCCCTACGAGCAGTACTTC
V gene: TRBV6-1; D gene: TRBD1; J gene: TRBJ1-2; clone size: once; CDR3 protein: CAANRGLYDGYTF; CDR3 DNA: TGTGCCGCTAACAGGGGATTGTATGATGGCTACACCTTC
V gene: TRBV28; D gene: -; J gene: TRBJ2-7; clone size: -; CDR3 protein: CASSLGGYQQYF; CDR3 DNA: TGTGCCAGCAGCCTAGGGGGGTACCAGCAGTACTTC
V gene: TRBV5-1; D gene: -; J gene: TRBJ2-1; clone size: -; CDR3 protein: CASSFSSLRGYNEQFF; CDR3 DNA: TGCGCCAGCAGCTTTTCATCGCTACGAGGATACAATGAGCAGTTCTTC
V gene: TRBV19; D gene: -; J gene: TRBJ1-3; clone size: -; CDR3 protein: CASSRTPGSGNTIYF; CDR3 DNA: TGTGCCAGTAGCCGGACGCCGGGGTCTGGAAACACCATATATTTT
V gene: TRBV7-8; D gene: TRBD1; J gene: TRBJ2-5; clone size: -; CDR3 protein: CASSERQGRNGETQYF; CDR3 DNA: TGTGCCAGCAGCGAACGACAGGGACGGAATGGGGAGACCCAGTACTTC
V gene: TRBV10-1; D gene: -; J gene: TRBJ1-1; clone size: -; CDR3 protein: CASTRQGPTEAFF; CDR3 DNA: TGCGCCAGCACCCGTCAGGGACCCACTGAAGCTTTCTTT
V gene: TRBV10-3; D gene: -; J gene: TRBJ1-1; clone size: -; CDR3 protein: CAISEVNTEAFF; CDR3 DNA: TGTGCCATCAGTGAGGTGAACACTGAAGCTTTCTTT